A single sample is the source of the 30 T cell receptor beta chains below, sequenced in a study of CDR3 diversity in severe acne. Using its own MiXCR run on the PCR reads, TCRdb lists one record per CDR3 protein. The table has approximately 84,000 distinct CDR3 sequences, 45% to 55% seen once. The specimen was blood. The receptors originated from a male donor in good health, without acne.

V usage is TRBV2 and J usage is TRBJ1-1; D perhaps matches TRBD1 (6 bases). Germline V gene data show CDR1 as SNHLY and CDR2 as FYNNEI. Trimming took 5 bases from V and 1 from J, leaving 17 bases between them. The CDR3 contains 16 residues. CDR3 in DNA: TGTGCCAGCAGTTACGGGGGCCGGGACGCGAACACTGAAGCTTTCTTT. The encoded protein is CASSYGGRDANTEAFF.

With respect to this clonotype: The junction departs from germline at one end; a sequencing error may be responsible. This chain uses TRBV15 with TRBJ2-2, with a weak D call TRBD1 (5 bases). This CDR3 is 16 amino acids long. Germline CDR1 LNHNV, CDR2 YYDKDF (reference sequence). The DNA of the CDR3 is TGTGCCACCAGCAGCTCCTTTCCAGGGAACGCCGGGGAGCTGTTTTTT. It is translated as CATSSSFPGNAGELFF.

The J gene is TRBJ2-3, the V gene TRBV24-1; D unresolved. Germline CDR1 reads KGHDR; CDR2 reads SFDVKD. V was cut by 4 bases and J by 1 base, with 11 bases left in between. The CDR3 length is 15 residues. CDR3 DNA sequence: TGTGCCACCAGTGACCTGGGCCCAGGCACAGATACGCAGTATTTT. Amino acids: CATSDLGPGTDTQYF.

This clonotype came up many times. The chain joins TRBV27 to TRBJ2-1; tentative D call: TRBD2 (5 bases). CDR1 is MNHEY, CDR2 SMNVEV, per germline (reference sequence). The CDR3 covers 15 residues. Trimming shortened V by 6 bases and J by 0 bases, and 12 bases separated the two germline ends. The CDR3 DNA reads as TGTGCCAGCAGCCCAAGCGGAAGCTCCTACAATGAGCAGTTCTTC. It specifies CASSPSGSSYNEQFF.

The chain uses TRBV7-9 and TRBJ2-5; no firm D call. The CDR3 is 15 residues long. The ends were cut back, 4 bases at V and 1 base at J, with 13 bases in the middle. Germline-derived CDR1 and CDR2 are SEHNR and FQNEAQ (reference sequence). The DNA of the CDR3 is TGTGCCAGCAGCTCTCAGGTTGGATCCCAAGAGACCCAGTACTTC. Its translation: CASSSQVGSQETQYF.

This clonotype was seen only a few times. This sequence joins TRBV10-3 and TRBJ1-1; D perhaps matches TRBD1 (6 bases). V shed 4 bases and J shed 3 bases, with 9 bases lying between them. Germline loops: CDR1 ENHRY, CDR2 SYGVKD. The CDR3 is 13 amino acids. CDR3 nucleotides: TGTGCCATCAGTGCGGACAGCTACACTGAAGCTTTCTTT. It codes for CAISADSYTEAFF.

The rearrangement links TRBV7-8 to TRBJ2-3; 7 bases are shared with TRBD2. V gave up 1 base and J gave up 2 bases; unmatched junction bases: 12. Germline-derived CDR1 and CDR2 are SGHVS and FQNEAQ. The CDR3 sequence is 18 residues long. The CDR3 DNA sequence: TGTGCCAGCAGCTTAGGGGTATCTGGACTAGAGGTCACAGATACGCAGTATTTT. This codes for CASSLGVSGLEVTDTQYF.

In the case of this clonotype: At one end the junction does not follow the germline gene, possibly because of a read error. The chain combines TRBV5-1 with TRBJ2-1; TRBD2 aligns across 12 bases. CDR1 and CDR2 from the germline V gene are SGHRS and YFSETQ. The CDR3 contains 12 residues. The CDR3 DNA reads TGCGCCAGCAGCTACGGGACTAGCGGGCAGTCCTTC. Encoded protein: CASSYGTSGQSF.

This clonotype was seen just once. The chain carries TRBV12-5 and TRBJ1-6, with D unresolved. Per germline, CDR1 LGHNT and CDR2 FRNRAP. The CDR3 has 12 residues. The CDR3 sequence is CASRTSGSPLHF. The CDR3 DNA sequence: TGTGCCAGCAGAACCTCAGGTTCACCCCTCCACTTT.

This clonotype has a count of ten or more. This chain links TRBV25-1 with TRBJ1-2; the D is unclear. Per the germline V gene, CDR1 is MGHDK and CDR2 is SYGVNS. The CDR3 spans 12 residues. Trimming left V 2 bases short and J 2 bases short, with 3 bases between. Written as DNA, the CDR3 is TGTGCCAGCAGTGAAGCCAACTATGGCTACACCTTC. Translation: CASSEANYGYTF.

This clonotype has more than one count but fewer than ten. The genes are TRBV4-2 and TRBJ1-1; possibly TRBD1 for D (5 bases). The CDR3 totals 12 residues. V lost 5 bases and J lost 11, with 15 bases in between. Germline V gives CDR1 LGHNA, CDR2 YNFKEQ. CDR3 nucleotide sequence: TGTGCCAGCAGCGGCGACCAGGAGGGGGCTTTCTTT. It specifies CASSGDQEGAFF.

This CDR3 reads CASRTGQGWYYGYTF. CDR3 DNA sequence: TGTGCCAGCAGGACCGGACAGGGATGGTACTATGGCTACACCTTC. The V gene is TRBV2, the J gene TRBJ1-2, with TRBD1 matching 8 bases. Germline V gene lookup returns CDR1 SNHLY and CDR2 FYNNEI. There are 15 residues in the CDR3. V was pared by 6 bases and J by 3 bases, with 9 bases of the junction left unmatched.

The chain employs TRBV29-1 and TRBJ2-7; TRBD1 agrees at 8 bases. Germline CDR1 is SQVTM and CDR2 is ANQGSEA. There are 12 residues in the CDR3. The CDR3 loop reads CSATGGAYEQYF. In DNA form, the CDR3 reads TGCAGTGCTACAGGGGGAGCCTACGAGCAGTACTTC.

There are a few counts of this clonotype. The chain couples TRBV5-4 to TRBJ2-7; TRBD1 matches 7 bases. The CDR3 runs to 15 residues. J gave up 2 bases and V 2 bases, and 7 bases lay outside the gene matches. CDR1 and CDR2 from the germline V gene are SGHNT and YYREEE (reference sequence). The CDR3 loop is CASSLPRGTTYEQYF. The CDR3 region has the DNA TGTGCCAGCAGCTTACCCAGGGGGACCACCTACGAGCAGTACTTC.

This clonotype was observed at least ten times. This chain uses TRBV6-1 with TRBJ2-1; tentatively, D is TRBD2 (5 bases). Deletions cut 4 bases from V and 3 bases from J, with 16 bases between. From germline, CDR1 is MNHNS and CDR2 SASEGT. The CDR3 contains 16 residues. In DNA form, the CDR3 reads TGTGCCAGCAGTGCCGAGGGCCCCTGGGGCTACAATGAGCAGTTCTTC. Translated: CASSAEGPWGYNEQFF.

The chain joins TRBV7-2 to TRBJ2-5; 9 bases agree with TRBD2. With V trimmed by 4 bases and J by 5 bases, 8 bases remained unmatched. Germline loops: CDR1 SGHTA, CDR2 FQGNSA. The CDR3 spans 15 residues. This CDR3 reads CASSYEAGGLETQYF. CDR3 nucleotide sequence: TGTGCCAGCAGCTACGAAGCGGGGGGCCTGGAGACCCAGTACTTC.

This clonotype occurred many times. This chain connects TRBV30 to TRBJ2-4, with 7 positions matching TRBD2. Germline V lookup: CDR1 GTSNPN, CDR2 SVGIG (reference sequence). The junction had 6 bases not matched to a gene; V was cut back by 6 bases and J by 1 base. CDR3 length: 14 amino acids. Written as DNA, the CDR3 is TGTGCCTGTGGGAGGGAGGGGGCCAAAAACATTCAGTACTTC. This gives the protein CACGREGAKNIQYF.

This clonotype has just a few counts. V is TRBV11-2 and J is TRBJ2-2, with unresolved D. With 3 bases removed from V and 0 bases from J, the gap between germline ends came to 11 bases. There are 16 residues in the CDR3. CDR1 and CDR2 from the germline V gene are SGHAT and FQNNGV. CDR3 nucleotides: TGTGCCAGCAGCTTCGACGGATATCCGAACACCGGGGAGCTGTTTTTT. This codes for CASSFDGYPNTGELFF.

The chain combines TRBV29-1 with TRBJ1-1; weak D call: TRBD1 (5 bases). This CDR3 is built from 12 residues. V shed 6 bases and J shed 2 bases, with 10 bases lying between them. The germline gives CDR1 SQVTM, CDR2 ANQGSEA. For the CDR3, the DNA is TGCAGCGTATGGACACTAAACACTGAAGCTTTCTTT. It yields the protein CSVWTLNTEAFF.

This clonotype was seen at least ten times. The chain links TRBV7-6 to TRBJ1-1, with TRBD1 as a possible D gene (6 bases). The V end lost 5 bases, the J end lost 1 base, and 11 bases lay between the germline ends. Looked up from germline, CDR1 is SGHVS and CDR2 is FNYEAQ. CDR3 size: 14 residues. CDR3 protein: CASSVQGSNTEAFF. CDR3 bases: TGTGCCAGCAGCGTACAGGGCTCGAACACTGAAGCTTTCTTT.

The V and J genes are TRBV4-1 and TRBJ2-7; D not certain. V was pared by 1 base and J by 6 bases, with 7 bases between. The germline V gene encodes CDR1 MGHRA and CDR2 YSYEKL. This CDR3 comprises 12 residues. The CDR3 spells CASSQGFCEQYF. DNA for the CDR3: TGCGCCAGCAGCCAAGGATTTTGCGAGCAGTACTTC.

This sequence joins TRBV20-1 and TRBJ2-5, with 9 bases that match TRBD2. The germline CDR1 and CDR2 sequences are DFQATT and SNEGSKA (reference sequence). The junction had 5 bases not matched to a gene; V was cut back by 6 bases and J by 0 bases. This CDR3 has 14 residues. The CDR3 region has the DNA TGCAGTGCACAGGCGGGGGGGGACCAAGAGACCCAGTACTTC. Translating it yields CSAQAGGDQETQYF.

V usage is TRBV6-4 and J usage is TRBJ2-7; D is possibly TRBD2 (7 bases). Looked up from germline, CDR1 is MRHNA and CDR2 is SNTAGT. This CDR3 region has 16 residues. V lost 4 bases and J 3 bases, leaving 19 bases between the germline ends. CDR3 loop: CASSAGRGGLSYEQYF. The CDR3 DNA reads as TGTGCCAGCAGTGCCGGTAGGGGGGGGTTGAGCTACGAGCAGTACTTC.

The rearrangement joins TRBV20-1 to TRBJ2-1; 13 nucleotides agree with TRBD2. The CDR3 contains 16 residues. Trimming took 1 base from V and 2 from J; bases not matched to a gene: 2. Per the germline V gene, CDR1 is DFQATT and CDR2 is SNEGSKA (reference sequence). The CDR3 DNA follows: TGCAGTGCTAGAGCACTAGCGGGAGGGCCCTACAATGAGCAGTTCTTC. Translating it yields CSARALAGGPYNEQFF.

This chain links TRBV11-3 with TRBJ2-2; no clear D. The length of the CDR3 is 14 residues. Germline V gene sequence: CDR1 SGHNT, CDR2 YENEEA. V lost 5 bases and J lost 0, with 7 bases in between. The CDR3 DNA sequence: TGTGCCAGCAGCCCGGATCCGAACACCGGGGAGCTGTTTTTT. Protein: CASSPDPNTGELFF.

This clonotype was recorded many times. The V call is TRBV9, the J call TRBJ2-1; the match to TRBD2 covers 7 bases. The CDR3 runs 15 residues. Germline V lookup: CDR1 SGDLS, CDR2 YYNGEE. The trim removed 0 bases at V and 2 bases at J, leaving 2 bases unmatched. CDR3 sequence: CASSVGRGAYNEQFF. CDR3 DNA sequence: TGTGCCAGCAGCGTAGGTCGGGGGGCCTACAATGAGCAGTTCTTC.

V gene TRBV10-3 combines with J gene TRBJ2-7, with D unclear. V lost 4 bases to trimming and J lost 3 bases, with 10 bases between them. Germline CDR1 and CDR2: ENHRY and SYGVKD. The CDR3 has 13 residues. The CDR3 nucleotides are TGTGCCATCAGTGCGAGCTTCCTCTACGAGCAGTACTTC. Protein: CAISASFLYEQYF.

The CDR3 DNA reads as TGTGCCAGCAGCCCCCAAGGACAGACGGGACAGGGCGGTGGCTACACCTTC. Its protein is CASSPQGQTGQGGGYTF. The chain uses TRBV11-3 and TRBJ1-2, with TRBD1 matching over 9 bases. The CDR3 totals 17 residues. Germline CDR1 SGHNT, CDR2 YENEEA. V lost 5 bases to trimming and J lost 7 bases; unmatched junction nucleotides: 17.

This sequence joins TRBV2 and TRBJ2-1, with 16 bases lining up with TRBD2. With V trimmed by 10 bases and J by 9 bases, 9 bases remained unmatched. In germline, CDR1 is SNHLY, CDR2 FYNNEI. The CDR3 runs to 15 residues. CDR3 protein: CATAGTSGGAGEQFF. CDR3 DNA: TGTGCCACCGCCGGGACTAGCGGGGGGGCGGGTGAGCAGTTCTTC. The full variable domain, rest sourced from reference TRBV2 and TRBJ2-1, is EPEVTQTPSHQVTQMGQEVILRCVPISNHLYFYWYRQILGQKVEFLVSFYNNEISEKSEIFDDQFSVERPDGSNFTLKIRSTKLEDSAMYFCATAGTSGGAGEQFFGPGTRLTVL.

In nucleotides, the CDR3 is TGTGCCAGCCACCAGTCAGGGGGAGGTACTGAAGCTTTCTTT. This sequence encodes CASHQSGGGTEAFF. The gene calls are TRBV28 and TRBJ1-1; 7 nucleotides line up with TRBD1. This CDR3 has 14 amino acids. Germline assignment: CDR1 MDHEN and CDR2 SYDVKM. The V and J ends lost 8 bases and 5 bases, in that order; junction bases with no gene match: 11.